Shown below are 18 T cell receptor beta chains from a single sample sequenced in a study of T cell responses to AZD1222 COVID-19 vaccine. Measured with immunoSEQ multiplex PCR; TCRdb has only the in-frame clones, and not every one. The sample lists roughly 100,000 clones; approximately 93% were seen once. This specimen was peripheral blood, taken on day 0 of AZD1222 vaccination. The receptors come from an adult in good health.

The chain recombines TRBV6-5 with TRBJ2-7; possibly TRBD2 for D (5 bases). Per the germline V gene, CDR1 is MNHEY and CDR2 is SVGAGI. The CDR3 has 14 amino acids. Trimming left V 10 bases short and J 0 bases short, with 16 bases between. This CDR3 reads CATKAALSSYEQYF. The CDR3 DNA reads as TGTGCCACCAAAGCGGCGCTCAGCTCCTACGAGCAGTACTTC.

This chain links TRBV7-3 with TRBJ2-3, with D perhaps TRBD1 or TRBD2 (7 bases each). The CDR3 is 15 amino acids. Looked up from germline, CDR1 is SGHTA and CDR2 is FQGTGA. V lost 0 bases, J lost 4 bases, and 11 bases lay in between. The CDR3 protein is CASSLTSGGADTQYF. The CDR3 nucleotides read TGTGCCAGCAGCTTAACGTCAGGGGGGGCAGATACGCAGTATTTT.

V usage is TRBV6-1 and J usage is TRBJ2-3; perhaps TRBD1 as D (6 bases). Germline lookup yields CDR1 MNHNS and CDR2 SASEGT. CDR3 length: 14 residues. The ends were cut back, 6 bases at V and 1 base at J, with 11 bases in the middle. CDR3 loop: CASRTSGGTDTQYF. In DNA, the CDR3 is TGTGCCAGCAGGACGTCAGGGGGCACAGATACGCAGTATTTT.

This chain links TRBV3-1 (or the pseudogene TRBV3-2) with TRBJ2-1, with 8 bases identical to TRBD2. In germline, CDR1 is LGHDT, CDR2 YNNKEL (reference sequence). V dropped 4 bases and J dropped 2; count of bases not matched to a gene: 4. The CDR3 runs 15 residues. The CDR3 coding sequence is TGTGCCAGCAGCCTTGCCGGGGGGGCCTACAATGAGCAGTTCTTC. This sequence encodes CASSLAGGAYNEQFF.

Only one count was recorded for this clone. The chain has TRBV5-1 and TRBJ2-5; 9 bases match TRBD1. This CDR3 region has 14 residues. The trim removed 4 bases at V and 5 bases at J, leaving 6 bases unmatched. Germline assignment: CDR1 SGHRS and CDR2 YFSETQ. The CDR3 DNA reads TGCGCCAGCAGCCCACAGGGGGCGGCGGAGACCCAGTACTTC. It yields the protein CASSPQGAAETQYF.

The gene calls are TRBV7-2 and TRBJ2-3; TRBD1 agrees at 9 bases. V dropped 5 bases and J dropped 5; count of bases not matched to a gene: 8. Germline CDR1 SGHTA, CDR2 FQGNSA. The CDR3 runs 15 residues. CDR3 in amino acids: CASSPHTGGRDTQYF. CDR3 nucleotide sequence: TGTGCCAGCAGCCCTCACACAGGGGGCAGAGATACGCAGTATTTT.

This clone was detected once. The chain is built from TRBV19 and TRBJ1-1; D is unresolved. This CDR3 comprises 14 residues. The germline CDR1 and CDR2 sequences are LNHDA and SQIVND (reference sequence). V lost 3 bases and J lost 1, with 9 bases in between. CDR3 in amino acids: CASSIIYRNTEAFF. CDR3 nucleotides: TGTGCCAGTAGTATTATCTACCGGAACACTGAAGCTTTCTTT.

This chain joins TRBV11-2 and TRBJ1-3; the match to TRBD1 covers 8 bases. V lost 5 bases to trimming and J lost 2 bases; unmatched junction nucleotides: 2. Germline values: CDR1 SGHAT, CDR2 FQNNGV. The CDR3 length is 14 residues. CDR3 amino acids: CASSKQGAGNTIYF. For the CDR3, the DNA is TGTGCCAGCAGCAAACAGGGGGCTGGAAACACCATATATTTT. The complete variable domain, with remaining parts taken from reference TRBV11-2 and TRBJ1-3, reads EAGVAQSPRYKIIEKRQSVAFWCNPISGHATLYWYQQILGQGPKLLIQFQNNGVVDDSQLPKDRFSAERLKGVDSTLKIQPAKLEDSAVYLCASSKQGAGNTIYFGEGSWLTVV.

V usage is TRBV27 and J usage is TRBJ1-5; D perhaps matches TRBD1 (6 bases). This CDR3 is built from 15 residues. In germline, CDR1 is MNHEY, CDR2 SMNVEV (reference sequence). The V end was cut by 3 bases, the J end by 2 bases, with 11 bases between. The CDR3 nucleotides are TGTGCCAGCAGTTTGCGGGGGCTCGGCAATCAGCCCCAGCATTTT. Translating it yields CASSLRGLGNQPQHF.

This clone was found once. The chain combines TRBV30 with TRBJ2-1; 7 bases line up with TRBD2. Trimming removed 5 bases from V and 2 bases from J; junction bases left unmatched: 9. The CDR3 runs to 15 residues. Germline-derived CDR1 and CDR2 are GTSNPN and SVGIG (reference sequence). The CDR3 region is CAWGVGGGAYNEQFF. The CDR3 bases are TGTGCCTGGGGAGTGGGGGGAGGGGCCTACAATGAGCAGTTCTTC.

This clone is a singleton in its sample. The CDR3 protein is CASQGLGTPYTGELFF. For the CDR3, the DNA is TGCGCCAGCCAGGGCCTCGGGACTCCGTACACCGGGGAGCTGTTTTTT. This chain uses TRBV23-1 with TRBJ2-2; D perhaps matches TRBD2 (6 bases). TRBV23-1 is annotated as an ORF whose role is uncertain. CDR3 length: 16 residues. With 8 bases removed from V and 3 bases from J, the gap between germline ends came to 19 bases.

The chain links TRBV7-2 to TRBJ2-7, with D uncertain. This CDR3 is 13 amino acids long. V was clipped by 5 bases and J by 0 bases, with 8 bases between them. Germline lookup yields CDR1 SGHTA and CDR2 FQGNSA. The CDR3 spells CASSETPSYEQYF. The CDR3 nucleotides read TGTGCCAGCAGCGAAACCCCCTCCTACGAGCAGTACTTC.

This chain connects TRBV2 to TRBJ2-5, with D unresolved. In germline, CDR1 is SNHLY, CDR2 FYNNEI. The CDR3 spans 13 residues. The ends were cut back, 1 base at V and 7 bases at J, with 10 bases in the middle. The CDR3 loop is CASSEGEQRTQYF. The DNA of the CDR3 is TGTGCCAGCAGTGAAGGCGAACAGAGGACCCAGTACTTC. Drawing the rest from reference TRBV2 and TRBJ2-5, the complete variable domain is EPEVTQTPSHQVTQMGQEVILRCVPISNHLYFYWYRQILGQKVEFLVSFYNNEISEKSEIFDDQFSVERPDGSNFTLKIRSTKLEDSAMYFCASSEGEQRTQYFGPGTRLLVL.

This sequence joins TRBV14 and TRBJ2-5; no firm D call. CDR1 and CDR2 (germline): SGHDN, FVKESK. Trimming took 10 bases from V and 1 from J, leaving 7 bases between them. The CDR3 runs to 11 residues. The CDR3 DNA reads TGTGCCATCACTCCCCAAGAGACCCAGTACTTC. It yields the protein CAITPQETQYF.

The chain uses TRBV12-5 and TRBJ2-7; D not certain. The germline V and J ends were trimmed by 3 bases and 0 bases, with 12 bases remaining between them. The CDR3 contains 15 residues. Germline CDR1 reads LGHNT; CDR2 reads FRNRAP. The CDR3 region has the DNA TGTGCTAGTGGTTTACCAGGATCGATCTCCTACGAGCAGTACTTC. Residues: CASGLPGSISYEQYF.

CDR3 amino acids: CASRLQAGNQPQHF. The CDR3 DNA reads as TGTGCCAGTAGGTTACAAGCTGGGAATCAGCCCCAGCATTTT. The chain carries TRBV19 and TRBJ1-5; D is unresolved. The V and J ends lost 6 bases and 4 bases respectively, with 13 bases between them. Germline V lookup: CDR1 LNHDA, CDR2 SQIVND (reference sequence). The CDR3 is 14 residues long.

This clone was detected only a few times. The chain links TRBV27 to TRBJ1-3; D ambiguous. This CDR3 is built from 14 residues. Looked up from germline, CDR1 is MNHEY and CDR2 is SMNVEV (reference sequence). Trimming cost V 5 bases and J 2 bases, with 10 bases left between them. CDR3 in DNA: TGTGCCAGCAGTCCGGGATTACCTGGAAACACCATATATTTT. Amino acids: CASSPGLPGNTIYF.

The chain joins TRBV5-4 to TRBJ2-5; D may be TRBD1 (6 bases). CDR3 length equals 15 residues. The germline V gene has CDR1 SGHNT and CDR2 YYREEE (reference sequence). V lost 0 bases and J 3 bases, leaving 12 bases between the germline ends. The CDR3 is CASSLAGRGKETQYF. Here the CDR3 DNA reads TGTGCCAGCAGCTTGGCTGGTAGGGGGAAAGAGACCCAGTACTTC.